One and the same sample provided the 10 T cell receptor beta chains below, sequenced in a study of liver allograft versus peripheral blood T cells. Study summary: In transplanted livers, T cell receptor repertoires were compared with those found in the recipients' peripheral blood.

TCRdb reprocessed the reads with MiXCR, giving one entry per CDR3 protein. Of 7,000 to 9,500 distinct CDR3 sequences listed, around 19% are singletons. The receptor source for this set is a human patient who had a liver transplant. Some T cells may possibly be graft donor cells.

This chain connects TRBV6-5 to TRBJ2-2; D perhaps matches TRBD2 (8 bases). The CDR3 sequence is 18 residues long. V shed 4 bases and J shed 3 bases, with 21 bases lying between them. The germline V gene encodes CDR1 MNHEY and CDR2 SVGAGI. CDR3 in DNA: TGTGCCAGCAGTTCATACCCCGGGACAGCGGGGGACACCGGGGAGCTGTTTTTT. Amino acid sequence: CASSSYPGTAGDTGELFF.

This clonotype was detected only a few times. The chain links TRBV6-2 or TRBV6-3 to TRBJ1-1; maybe TRBD1 (6 bases). This CDR3 region has 12 residues. V lost 2 bases, J lost 11 bases, and 12 bases lay in between. Germline V gene lookup returns CDR1 MNHEY and CDR2 SVGEGT. CDR3 DNA: TGTGCCAGCAGTTACGGTGAGGGGGAGGCTTTCTTT. This encodes CASSYGEGEAFF.

By sample share, this clonotype is medium-sized. The chain has TRBV27 and TRBJ1-1; TRBD1 is a possible D gene (5 bases). The CDR3 consists of 14 residues. V shed 6 bases and J shed 0 bases, with 11 bases lying between them. Germline V gene lookup returns CDR1 MNHEY and CDR2 SMNVEV (reference sequence). For the CDR3, the DNA is TGTGCCAGCAGGGGGCGAGGGTTGAACACTGAAGCTTTCTTT. Protein product: CASRGRGLNTEAFF.

Relative to its sample, this clonotype is medium-sized. This sequence joins TRBV13 and TRBJ1-2; D may be TRBD1 (5 bases). From germline, CDR1 is PRHDT and CDR2 FYEKMQ (reference sequence). With 6 bases removed from V and 4 bases from J, the gap between germline ends came to 12 bases. The CDR3 consists of 13 residues. The CDR3 loop is CASSRGTVYGYTF. CDR3 sequence (DNA): TGTGCCAGCAGTCGCGGGACGGTCTATGGCTACACCTTC.

By share of the sample, this clonotype is large. The V and J genes are TRBV14 and TRBJ1-1; D is perhaps TRBD1 (5 bases). The CDR3 spans 15 residues. Germline lookup yields CDR1 SGHDN and CDR2 FVKESK. V lost 4 bases, J lost 3 bases, and 15 bases lay in between. For the CDR3, the DNA is TGTGCCAGCAGCCCAGGAGGGGCCCTCTACACTGAAGCTTTCTTT. Its translation is CASSPGGALYTEAFF.

The genes are TRBV11-2 and TRBJ1-1; 8 bases are shared with TRBD1. The germline V gene encodes CDR1 SGHAT and CDR2 FQNNGV. Trimming at V came to 1 base and at J to 6 bases, leaving 4 bases not matched to a gene. The CDR3 has 14 residues. CDR3 sequence reads: CASSLGQGFSEAFF. CDR3 DNA: TGTGCCAGCAGCTTAGGACAGGGGTTTTCTGAAGCTTTCTTT.

Ten or more counts support this clonotype. The CDR3 spells CASNNPGDGTNEKLFF. CDR3 nucleotide sequence: TGTGCCAGTAATAACCCAGGGGATGGGACTAATGAAAAACTGTTTTTT. The chain uses TRBV19 and TRBJ1-4, with D possibly TRBD1 on 6 matching bases. The CDR3 is 16 residues long. V lost 7 bases and J 2 bases, leaving 17 bases between the germline ends. CDR1 LNHDA and CDR2 SQIVND come from the germline V gene (reference sequence).

This clonotype occurred many times. The chain joins TRBV12-3 or TRBV12-4 to TRBJ1-2; no reliable D call. V was cut by 8 bases and J by 4 bases, with 14 bases left in between. The CDR3 loop spans 13 amino acids. CDR3 residues: CASCRANSYGYTF. CDR3 DNA sequence: TGTGCCAGCTGTCGAGCCAACAGCTATGGCTACACCTTC.

The chain recombines TRBV7-9 with TRBJ1-2, with D hard to call. From germline, CDR1 is SEHNR and CDR2 FQNEAQ (reference sequence). This CDR3 has 14 amino acids. V was shortened by 1 base and J by 2 bases, with 8 bases between the two germline ends. The CDR3 region has the DNA TGTGCCAGCAGCTTAGAAGCCAGAAACTATGGCTACACCTTC. This codes for CASSLEARNYGYTF.

This clonotype ranks as medium-sized. V usage is TRBV19 and J usage is TRBJ1-1, with D unresolved. Trimming took off 3 bases at V and 5 bases at J, with 10 bases between the two ends. The CDR3 extends over 13 amino acids. Germline CDR1 and CDR2: LNHDA and SQIVND (reference sequence). CDR3 sequence (DNA): TGTGCCAGTAGTATTCGGGATAGGACTGAAGCTTTCTTT. It specifies CASSIRDRTEAFF.